This T cell receptor (beta chain) was recovered during a study of blood T cell repertoires in COVID-19. In its sample, this clone was seen a few times. The protocol was immunoSEQ multiplex PCR, while the TCRdb copy is restricted to in-frame clones and leaves out a portion. The sample carries approximately 210,000 clones, more than 75% recorded once. The CDR3 has 18 residues. CDR1 is LGHNA and CDR2 is YSLEER in the germline V gene. The ends lost 4 bases at V and 5 bases at J; junction bases unmatched: 11. The TCR comes from a woman in her thirties or forties with acute or convalescent COVID-19. Specimen: peripheral blood. The chain has TRBV4-3 and TRBJ2-2, with 12 bases matching TRBD2. The CDR3 DNA is TGCGCCAGCAGCCGAGAGCTAGCGGGAGGGGGAGGGACCGGGGAGCTGTTTTTT. Translating gives CASSRELAGGGGTGELFF.